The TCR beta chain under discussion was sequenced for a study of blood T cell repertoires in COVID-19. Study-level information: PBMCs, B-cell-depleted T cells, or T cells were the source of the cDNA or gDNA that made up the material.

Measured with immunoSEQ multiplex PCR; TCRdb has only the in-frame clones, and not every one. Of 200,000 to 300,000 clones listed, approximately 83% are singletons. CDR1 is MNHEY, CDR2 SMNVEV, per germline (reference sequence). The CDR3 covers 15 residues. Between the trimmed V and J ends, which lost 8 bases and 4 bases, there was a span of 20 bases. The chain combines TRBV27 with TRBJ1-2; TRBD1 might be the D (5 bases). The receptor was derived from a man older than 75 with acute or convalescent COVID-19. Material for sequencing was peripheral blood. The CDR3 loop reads CASPFLQGTGYGYTF. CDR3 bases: TGTGCCAGCCCCTTCCTTCAGGGTACGGGCTATGGCTACACCTTC.